This T cell receptor (beta chain) was recovered during a study of technical replicates of blood from a few donors. A few counts support this clone. The V end was cut by 3 bases, the J end by 6 bases, with 11 bases between. Germline lookup yields CDR1 SNHLY and CDR2 FYNNEI. CDR3 size: 13 residues. Clones were read by immunoSEQ multiplex PCR, and TCRdb kept only the in-frame ones, dropping some. Of 90,000 or so clones listed, about 95% are singletons. This TCR came from a human donor in good health. V gene TRBV2 combines with J gene TRBJ1-1; D unclear. The sequenced sample was T cells isolated from PBMCs. The CDR3 protein is CASSERLRAEAFF. CDR3 DNA: TGTGCCAGCAGTGAGCGTCTCCGAGCTGAAGCTTTCTTT.